The 17 T cell receptor beta chains below come from one sample, sequenced in a study of blood T cell repertoires in COVID-19. Measured with immunoSEQ multiplex PCR; TCRdb has only the in-frame clones, and not every one. The sample has 80,000 or so clones, roughly nine tenths seen once. Source material: peripheral blood. Every receptor here comes from a woman in her 50s in a cohort sampled during active COVID-19.

V is TRBV19 and J is TRBJ1-2; D not certain. V lost 1 base and J lost 4, with 7 bases in between. Germline V CDR1 and CDR2: LNHDA, SQIVND (reference sequence). This CDR3 has 13 amino acids. CDR3 sequence (DNA): TGTGCCAGTAGTATAGGGCCGGGCTATGGCTACACCTTC. Its translation: CASSIGPGYGYTF.

The chain recombines TRBV27 with TRBJ2-3, with D unclear. The CDR3 is 16 residues long. Germline V lookup: CDR1 MNHEY, CDR2 SMNVEV (reference sequence). V dropped 2 bases and J dropped 2 bases, with 14 bases sitting between them. This chain's CDR3 is CASSLINAGNTDTQYF. CDR3 coding DNA: TGTGCCAGCAGTTTAATAAACGCAGGAAACACAGATACGCAGTATTTT.

The rearrangement uses TRBV11-3 and TRBJ2-7; D gene uncertain. The germline CDR1 and CDR2 sequences are SGHNT and YENEEA. The CDR3 sequence is 11 residues long. Trimming pared 5 bases from V and 7 bases from J, leaving 9 bases between. CDR3 nucleotide sequence: TGTGCCAGCAGCCTCCTGTATGAGCAGTACTTC. Translation gives CASSLLYEQYF.

This clone was counted a single time. The rearrangement links TRBV29-1 to TRBJ1-2, with unresolved D. Germline assignment: CDR1 SQVTM and CDR2 ANQGSEA. This CDR3 is built from 15 residues. V was cut by 1 base and J by 7 bases, with 19 bases left in between. Written as DNA, the CDR3 is TGCAGCGTTGAAGCGACGGGAGTAGGATTTGGTGGCTACACCTTC. Its translation: CSVEATGVGFGGYTF.

This clone was seen only a few times. The chain carries TRBV7-6 and TRBJ1-5, with 10 bases lining up with TRBD1. Per the germline V gene, CDR1 is SGHVS and CDR2 is FNYEAQ. J was trimmed by 6 bases and V by 1 base; bases with no gene match: 9. The CDR3 covers 17 residues. The CDR3: CASSLGKDRGLVQPQHF. The CDR3 DNA reads TGTGCCAGCAGCTTAGGAAAAGACAGGGGGCTGGTTCAGCCCCAGCATTTT.

The genes are TRBV28 and TRBJ2-4; TRBD2 matches at 8 bases. Looked up from germline, CDR1 is MDHEN and CDR2 is SYDVKM. The V segment lost 8 bases and the J segment 7 bases; nucleotides outside the gene matches: 7. The CDR3 totals 13 residues. CDR3 sequence reads: CASRKSGGNIQYF. In DNA, the CDR3 is TGTGCCAGCCGAAAATCGGGGGGGAACATTCAGTACTTC. Together with reference TRBV28 and TRBJ2-4, the CDR3 gives the full variable domain: DVKVTQSSRYLVKRTGEKVFLECVQDMDHENMFWYRQDPGLGLRLIYFSYDVKMKEKGDIPEGYSVSREKKERFSLILESASTNQTSMYLCASRKSGGNIQYFGAGTRLSVL.

The V gene is TRBV19, the J gene TRBJ2-5; 7 nucleotides line up with TRBD2. The CDR3 is 17 residues long. Germline CDR1 LNHDA, CDR2 SQIVND (reference sequence). Trimming cost V 4 bases and J 1 base; bases outside gene matches: 12. The CDR3 is CASSTGGGVFGQETQYF. CDR3 DNA sequence: TGTGCCAGTAGTACGGGGGGAGGGGTGTTTGGCCAAGAGACCCAGTACTTC.

This sequence joins TRBV6-1 and TRBJ1-5; D is unclear. V shed 3 bases and J shed 3 bases, with 9 bases lying between them. This CDR3 has 14 amino acids. Germline CDR1 MNHNS, CDR2 SASEGT. CDR3 loop: CASSDPEYNQPQHF. The CDR3 bases are TGTGCCAGCAGTGACCCGGAGTACAATCAGCCCCAGCATTTT.

V and J are TRBV5-1 and TRBJ1-4, with 8 bases matching TRBD1. The trim removed 4 bases at V and 7 bases at J, leaving 6 bases unmatched. The CDR3 loop spans 14 amino acids. Germline loops: CDR1 SGHRS, CDR2 YFSETQ. The CDR3 sequence: CASSMQGALEKLFF. CDR3 in DNA: TGCGCCAGCAGCATGCAGGGGGCGCTTGAAAAACTGTTTTTT.

The chain joins TRBV3-1 (or the pseudogene TRBV3-2) to TRBJ1-1; D may be TRBD1 (6 bases). In germline, CDR1 is LGHDT, CDR2 YNNKEL (reference sequence). The CDR3 totals 13 residues. Trimming removed 2 bases from V and 11 bases from J, with 15 bases in between. The CDR3 DNA follows: TGTGCCAGCAGCCAACTCCAGGGGAGTGGGGCTTTCTTT. This sequence encodes CASSQLQGSGAFF.

The rearrangement links TRBV6-4 to TRBJ2-1, with 8 bases fitting TRBD1. Germline assignment: CDR1 MRHNA and CDR2 SNTAGT. V dropped 5 bases and J dropped 8; count of bases not matched to a gene: 8. The CDR3 contains 14 residues. In DNA, the CDR3 is TGTGCCAGCAGTCGAGGACAGGGTATGGATGAGCAGTTCTTC. Residues: CASSRGQGMDEQFF.

Notes on this clone: Other DNA sequences in this specimen translate into the identical CDR3. The chain has TRBV5-1 and TRBJ2-3; 7 nucleotides align to TRBD1. The V gene's germline CDR1 is SGHRS and CDR2 YFSETQ. Trimming removed 5 bases from V and 2 bases from J; junction bases left unmatched: 2. The CDR3 spans 13 residues. CDR3 in DNA: TGCGCCAGCAGGGACAGGAACACAGATACGCAGTATTTT. This translates into CASRDRNTDTQYF.

A note on this clone: At one end, the junction sequence differs from germline, possibly due to a read error. The chain employs TRBV7-7 and TRBJ2-1; D not resolved. This CDR3 is 13 amino acids long. Germline-derived CDR1 and CDR2 are SSHAT and FNYEAQ (reference sequence). The CDR3, as DNA: TGTGCTAGCAGCTTTTCCATCACGGATGAGCAGTTCTTC. Its translation: CASSFSITDEQFF.

The chain couples TRBV5-1 to TRBJ1-4; TRBD1 is a possible D gene (5 bases). Germline lookup yields CDR1 SGHRS and CDR2 YFSETQ. V was trimmed by 7 bases and J by 5 bases, leaving 15 bases between them. The CDR3 contains 14 residues. The CDR3 DNA is TGCGCCAGCGCCGATGTCAGGGCGAATGAAAAACTGTTTTTT. This translates into CASADVRANEKLFF.

This sequence joins TRBV19 and TRBJ2-3, with a weak D call TRBD1 (5 bases). CDR1 LNHDA and CDR2 SQIVND come from the germline V gene (reference sequence). The CDR3 totals 15 residues. Deletions cut 0 bases from V and 5 bases from J, with 12 bases between. CDR3: CASSIDLSGLDTQYF. The DNA for the CDR3 is TGTGCCAGTAGTATAGATCTCTCAGGGTTAGATACGCAGTATTTT.

V usage is TRBV28 and J usage is TRBJ1-2, with unresolved D. Trimming took off 5 bases at V and 4 bases at J, with 14 bases between the two ends. There are 14 residues in the CDR3. Germline-derived CDR1 and CDR2 are MDHEN and SYDVKM. This CDR3 is CASSTSSRLYGYTF. The CDR3 DNA reads TGTGCCAGCAGTACCAGTTCAAGACTCTATGGCTACACCTTC.

This clone was recorded a few times. Sequence at one end of the junction differs from germline and may be a read error. The rearrangement joins TRBV20-1 to TRBJ1-5; 12 nucleotides line up with TRBD1. The CDR3 covers 16 residues. Germline V gene data show CDR1 as DFQATT and CDR2 as SNEGSKA (reference sequence). CDR3 sequence (DNA): TGCAGTGCTAGTAGGCCCGGGACAGGGGGCAACCAGCCCCAGCATTTT. Its protein product is CSASRPGTGGNQPQHF.